Below, one TCR beta chain is given with its context. There are a few counts of this clonotype. Its antigen remains undetermined. No qualities accompany the bases; no much larger clone lies one base away. V loses 5 bases, J loses 2 bases, and the germline ends lie 8 bases apart. The CDR3, from cysteine to phenylalanine, totals 13 residues. Just the 39-base CDR3 DNA is kept, in frame starting at base 1. Per the germline V gene, KGHDR is the CDR1 and SFDVKD is the CDR2. The data are from a study of T-cell memory formation after mild COVID-19 (dated by TCRdb to the early 2020s). In the study overall: TCR sequence clusters from the two donors were largely donor specific. In a couple of donors, T-cell clones that expanded and contracted after mild COVID-19 were tracked by sequencing TCRalpha and TCRbeta repertoires over time. Two young, previously healthy adult volunteers, one female and one male, were included in the cohort.

General conclusions and limits of the study: Contracting CD4+ clones were found mainly in CM and EM memory subsets, while CD8+ clones were enriched in EMRA. Some responding clones were detected in pre-infection memory, suggesting pre-existing cross-reactive memory T cells joined the SARS-CoV-2 response. Clones contracting from day 15 to 85 had balanced CD4/CD8 phenotypes, while a second wave expanding from day 15 to 37 was biased towards CD4+. Only a couple of mild cases were covered by the study, and larger cohorts that include severe cases with pre-infection samples were considered necessary. SARS-CoV-2 specificity of the second-wave clones peaking on day 37 was not confirmed.

Ficoll-Paque density gradient centrifugation was used to isolate PBMCs. Instrument used: Illumina NovaSeq 6000. cDNA libraries for TCRalpha and TCRbeta were prepared by 5'RACE using constant-segment primers, with sample barcodes and unique molecular identifiers added. Trizol reagent was used to extract RNA from every sample. Library amplification was performed in two PCR steps, and a second sample barcode and Illumina TruSeq adapters were introduced in the second step. Libraries were sequenced on an Illumina NovaSeq with 2 x 150 bp paired-end reads. For the original study's pipeline: With migec v1.2.7, reads were demultiplexed and then collapsed into UMI-guided consensus sequences. Using mixcr v2.1.11, UMI consensuses were aligned to TRA and TRB V and J templates and then assembled into clonotypes. Clonotypes were classified as expanded or contracted when called significant by both edgeR and NoisET, with noise models trained on biological replicates. For edgeR calls, a false discovery rate-adjusted p below 0.01 and a log2 fold-change threshold of 1 were applied. As an exploratory analysis of dynamics, PCA with hierarchical clustering was applied to max-normalized trajectories of the 1000 most abundant clonotypes. Each responding clone was given a CD4 or CD8 phenotype based on the CD4+ and CD8+ repertoires, which had been sequenced separately. TCRdb cleaned the public reads at Q25 with fastp, built clones with MiXCR and kept in-frame beta chains. Every distinct CDR3 protein forms one entry, paired with its most common genes and DNA. Clone size and V and J calls follow TCRdb, not the original study. Here the sample has under 700,000 distinct CDR3 sequences; around 21% occur a single time. The ten largest clones represent about 12% of the sample.

This clonotype was obtained from an adult woman who had mild COVID-19 (a few samples of this study predate the infection). The sample titles of this study are shuffled in the database, so cell type and time point are left out; the donor was told from shared clones. What was sequenced was PBMCs or a T cell subset sorted from them (not recorded which). Recombination linked TRBV24-1 to TRBJ1-2, with no D gene named confidently. The nucleotide sequence is given as TGTGCCACCAGTGTAGGGTCGAACTATGGCTACACCTTC. This codes for CATSVGSNYGYTF.